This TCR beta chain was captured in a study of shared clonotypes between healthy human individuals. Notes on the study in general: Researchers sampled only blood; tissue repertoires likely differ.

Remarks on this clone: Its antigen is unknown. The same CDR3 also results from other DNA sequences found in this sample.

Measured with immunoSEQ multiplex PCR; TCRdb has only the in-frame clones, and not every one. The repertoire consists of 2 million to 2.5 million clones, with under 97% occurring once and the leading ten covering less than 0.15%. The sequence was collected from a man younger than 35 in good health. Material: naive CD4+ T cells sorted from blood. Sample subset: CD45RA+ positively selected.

CDR3 in DNA: TGTGCCAGCAGCGTAGGGGACAGGGACTCACCCCTCCACTTT. Its protein is CASSVGDRDSPLHF. The chain couples TRBV9 to TRBJ1-6, with 9 bases matching TRBD1. The CDR3 runs 14 residues. The germline V gene has CDR1 SGDLS and CDR2 YYNGEE. J was trimmed by 10 bases and V by 0 bases; bases with no gene match: 2.